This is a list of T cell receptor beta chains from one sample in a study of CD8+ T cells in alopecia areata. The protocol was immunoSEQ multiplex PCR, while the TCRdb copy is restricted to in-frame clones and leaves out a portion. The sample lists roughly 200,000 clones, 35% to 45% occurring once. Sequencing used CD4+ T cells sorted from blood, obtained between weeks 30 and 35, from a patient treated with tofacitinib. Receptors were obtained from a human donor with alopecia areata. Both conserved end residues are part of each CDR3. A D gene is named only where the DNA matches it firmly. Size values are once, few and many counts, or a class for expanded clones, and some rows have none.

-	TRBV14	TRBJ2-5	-	CASSQGTGRETQYF	TGTGCCAGCAGCCAAGGGACGGGTCGGGAGACCCAGTACTTC
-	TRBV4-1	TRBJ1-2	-	CASNHYGYTF	TGCGCCAGCAACCATTATGGCTACACCTTC
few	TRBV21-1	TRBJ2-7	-	CASSNLLLAGGTYEQYF	TGTGCCAGCAGCAACCTCCTACTAGCGGGAGGCACCTACGAGCAGTACTTC
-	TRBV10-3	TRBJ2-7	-	CAISDLAISSYEQYF	TGTGCCATCAGTGATTTGGCAATCAGCTCCTACGAGCAGTACTTC
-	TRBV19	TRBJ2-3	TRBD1	CASSMGQIPDTQYF	TGTGCCAGTAGTATGGGACAGATTCCAGATACGCAGTATTTT
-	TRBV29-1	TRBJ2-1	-	CSVEQSEQFF	TGCAGCGTTGAGCAGAGTGAGCAGTTCTTC
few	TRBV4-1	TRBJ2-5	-	CASSREVIAGEETQYF	TGCGCCAGCAGCCGCGAGGTGATAGCCGGGGAGGAGACCCAGTACTTC
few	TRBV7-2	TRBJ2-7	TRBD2	CASSLVAGGPIPYEQYF	TGTGCCAGCAGCTTAGTAGCGGGAGGACCCATTCCCTACGAGCAGTACTTC
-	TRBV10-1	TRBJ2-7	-	CASGGSGTMQYF	TGCGCCAGCGGGGGTAGCGGTACGATGCAGTACTTC
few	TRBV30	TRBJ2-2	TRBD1	CAWSNRDRARELFF	TGTGCCTGGAGTAACCGGGACAGGGCCCGGGAGCTGTTTTTT
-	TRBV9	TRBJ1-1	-	CASSVTGTNTEAFF	TGTGCCAGCAGCGTAACAGGGACGAACACTGAAGCTTTCTTT
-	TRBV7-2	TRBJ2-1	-	CASRHGGGREGGNEQFF	TGTGCCAGCAGACACGGGGGCGGGCGGGAAGGAGGGAATGAGCAGTTCTTC
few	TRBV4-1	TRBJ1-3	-	CASSRAGVAHLGNTIYF	TGCGCCAGCAGCCGCGCGGGGGTGGCTCACCTCGGAAACACCATATATTTT
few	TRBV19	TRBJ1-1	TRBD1	CASSMGQSFEAFF	TGTGCCAGTAGTATGGGACAGTCCTTTGAAGCTTTCTTT
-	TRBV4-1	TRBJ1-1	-	CASSLGGGPWEVNTEAFF	TGCGCCAGCAGCCTCGGGGGCGGGCCCTGGGAAGTGAACACTGAAGCTTTCTTT
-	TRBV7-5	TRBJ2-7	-	CARFPSKGLSSYEQYF	TGTGCCAGATTCCCAAGCAAGGGGCTTAGCTCCTACGAGCAGTACTTC
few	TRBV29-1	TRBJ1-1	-	CSAGVATEAFF	TGCAGTGCAGGGGTGGCCACTGAAGCTTTCTTT
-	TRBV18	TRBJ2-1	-	CASSFMGPKTHNEQFF	TGTGCCAGCTCATTCATGGGGCCAAAAACCCACAATGAGCAGTTCTTC
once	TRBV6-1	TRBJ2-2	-	CASSEGTTNTGELFF	TGTGCCAGCAGTGAAGGGACTACCAACACCGGGGAGCTGTTTTTT
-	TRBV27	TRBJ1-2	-	CASSLQGVGGYTF	TGTGCCAGCAGTTTACAGGGAGTGGGTGGCTACACCTTC
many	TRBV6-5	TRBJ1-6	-	CASSYEGITGSRPLHF	TGTGCCAGCAGCTACGAAGGGATAACAGGGTCACGACCCCTCCACTTT
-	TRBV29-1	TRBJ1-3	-	CSVRTSSSGNTIYF	TGCAGCGTAAGGACCTCGAGCTCTGGAAACACCATATATTTT
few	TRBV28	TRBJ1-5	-	CASTAGHQPQHF	TGTGCCAGCACCGCAGGGCATCAGCCCCAGCATTTT
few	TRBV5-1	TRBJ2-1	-	CASSPGQLSSYNEQFF	TGCGCCAGCAGCCCAGGACAGCTGAGCTCCTACAATGAGCAGTTCTTC
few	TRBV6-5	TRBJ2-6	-	CASSSNSGANVLTF	TGTGCCAGCAGTTCAAATTCTGGGGCCAACGTCCTGACTTTC
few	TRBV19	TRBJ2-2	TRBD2	CASGLAGADTGELFF	TGTGCCAGCGGACTAGCGGGAGCGGACACCGGGGAGCTGTTTTTT
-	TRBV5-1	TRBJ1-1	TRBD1	CASSSTQGARRTEAFF	TGCGCCAGCAGCTCCACACAGGGGGCGCGGAGGACTGAAGCTTTCTTT
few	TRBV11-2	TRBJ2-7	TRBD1	CASSLVPDRGYHEQYF	TGTGCCAGCAGCTTAGTACCTGACAGGGGTTACCACGAGCAGTACTTC
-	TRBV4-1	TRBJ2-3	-	CASSQVRVSSTDTQYF	TGCGCCAGCAGCCAAGTAAGGGTTTCTAGCACAGATACGCAGTATTTT
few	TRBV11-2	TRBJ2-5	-	CASSLVLAWETQYF	TGTGCCAGCAGCTTAGTGCTAGCATGGGAGACCCAGTACTTC
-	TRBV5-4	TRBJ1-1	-	CASTTTRRSTEAFF	TGTGCCAGCACAACCACGAGGCGGAGCACTGAAGCTTTCTTT
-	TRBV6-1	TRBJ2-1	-	CASRLNNEQFF	TGTGCCAGCAGACTTAACAATGAGCAGTTCTTC
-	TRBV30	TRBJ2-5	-	CAWGRETQYF	TGTGCCTGGGGCCGAGAGACCCAGTACTTC
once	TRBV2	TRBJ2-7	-	CASSEQGITYEQYF	TGTGCCAGCAGTGAACAGGGGATCACCTACGAGCAGTACTTC
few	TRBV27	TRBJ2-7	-	CASSLSSSRNYEQYF	TGTGCCAGCAGTTTATCGTCTAGCCGGAACTACGAGCAGTACTTC
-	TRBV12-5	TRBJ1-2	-	CASGLVVAQGGYGYTF	TGTGCTAGTGGTTTGGTAGTAGCCCAGGGAGGTTATGGCTACACCTTC
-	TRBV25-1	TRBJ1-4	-	CASSEIWQGNEKLFF	TGTGCCAGCAGTGAAATCTGGCAGGGAAATGAAAAACTGTTTTTT
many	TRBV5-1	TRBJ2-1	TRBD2	CASSEREGSYNEQFF	TGCGCCAGCAGCGAGCGGGAGGGGTCCTACAATGAGCAGTTCTTC
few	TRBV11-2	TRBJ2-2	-	CASSFSFVNGELFF	TGTGCCAGCAGCTTCTCTTTCGTTAACGGGGAGCTGTTTTTT
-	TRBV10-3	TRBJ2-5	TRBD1	CATSGQIQETQYF	TGTGCCACCTCGGGACAGATACAAGAGACCCAGTACTTC
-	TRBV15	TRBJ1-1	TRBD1	CATSPRQGKGTEAFF	TGTGCCACCAGCCCCCGACAGGGCAAGGGCACTGAAGCTTTCTTT
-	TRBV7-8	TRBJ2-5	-	CASSLATWGETQYF	TGTGCCAGCAGCTTAGCGACCTGGGGGGAGACCCAGTACTTC
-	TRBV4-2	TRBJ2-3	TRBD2	CASSQVLAGTDTQYF	TGTGCCAGCAGCCAAGTTCTAGCGGGCACAGATACGCAGTATTTT
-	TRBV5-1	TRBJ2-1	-	CASSLTGTAYNEQFF	TGCGCCAGCAGCTTAACGGGGACGGCCTACAATGAGCAGTTCTTC
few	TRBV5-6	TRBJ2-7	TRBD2	CASSLAPLAKNEQYF	TGTGCCAGCAGCTTGGCCCCACTAGCGAAGAACGAGCAGTACTTC
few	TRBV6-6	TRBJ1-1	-	CASSYEGLMNTEAFF	TGTGCCAGCAGTTACGAGGGGTTAATGAACACTGAAGCTTTCTTT
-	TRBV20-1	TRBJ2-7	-	CSASQAREQYF	TGCAGTGCTAGTCAGGCACGAGAGCAGTACTTC
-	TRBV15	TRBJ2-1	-	CATSRGQGGDNEQFF	TGTGCCACCAGCAGAGGACAGGGAGGGGATAATGAGCAGTTCTTC
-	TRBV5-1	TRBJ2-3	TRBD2	CASSSGRAGVTDTQYF	TGCGCCAGCAGCTCGGGCCGTGCGGGAGTAACAGATACGCAGTATTTT
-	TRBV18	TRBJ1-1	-	CASSPVPVNTEAFF	TGTGCCAGCTCACCCGTCCCAGTGAACACTGAAGCTTTCTTT
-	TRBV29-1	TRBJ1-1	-	CSVGEAEAFF	TGCAGCGTTGGGGAAGCTGAAGCTTTCTTT
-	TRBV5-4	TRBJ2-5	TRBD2	CASSLVPLTSGMETQYF	TGTGCCAGCAGCTTGGTACCATTAACTAGCGGGATGGAGACCCAGTACTTC
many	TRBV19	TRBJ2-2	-	CASSMRENTGELFF	TGTGCCAGTAGTATGAGGGAGAACACCGGGGAGCTGTTTTTT
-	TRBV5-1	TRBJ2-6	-	CASNQGSGANVLTF	TGCGCCAGCAACCAGGGATCTGGGGCCAACGTCCTGACTTTC
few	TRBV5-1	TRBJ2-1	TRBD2	CASSSTTSVKSNEQFF	TGCGCCAGCAGCTCCACGACTAGCGTGAAGAGCAATGAGCAGTTCTTC